Sequencing of this TCR beta chain was carried out in a study of T cell clonotyping in hematopoietic cell transplantation. At the level of the study: Cytoreduction preceded collection of pretransplant recipient samples.

Findings of the study overall: Broader posttransplant TCR repertoire diversity was predicted by graft donor and pretransplant recipient Inverse Simpson Index values.

Notes on this clone: Antigen specificity is unknown.

Time point: recipient sample about 28 days before transplant, after cytoreduction. Samples: about 28 days before transplant, then days 30, 100 and 180 after. In germline, CDR1 is LNHDA, CDR2 SQIVND (reference sequence). The CDR3 has 16 residues. V was trimmed by 0 bases and J by 6 bases, leaving 16 bases between them. Method: immunoSEQ multiplex PCR; TCRdb's copy keeps in-frame clones and lacks some. The sample has some 40,000 clones, 75% to 90% seen once. The source material was peripheral blood mononuclear cells, sampled before stem cell transplant. This chain joins TRBV19 and TRBJ2-3; TRBD1 is a possible D gene (7 bases). This TCR came from a man in his fifties or sixties with acute myeloid leukemia. Some clones in this sample may be carry-over from other donors' samples. The CDR3 nucleotides read TGTGCCAGTAGTATAGACCGGGACAGCGGGTCGGATACGCAGTATTTT. Its protein product is CASSIDRDSGSDTQYF.